Listed here are 32 T cell receptor beta chains from one sample, sequenced in a study of early T cells in non-severe SARS-CoV-2 infection. TCRdb fed the 5' RACE reads into MiXCR, producing one record per CDR3 protein. The top ten clones hold approximately 15% of a sample with tens of thousands of distinct CDR3 sequences, about 19% of them seen once. Source: whole blood, taken at baseline. Receptors originate from an adult who was a healthcare worker with PCR-confirmed SARS-CoV-2 infection or an uninfected control (not recorded which).

The rearrangement joins TRBV19 to TRBJ2-2, with 8 nucleotides matching TRBD1. The V gene's germline CDR1 is LNHDA and CDR2 SQIVND (reference sequence). Trimming removed 3 bases from V and 3 bases from J; junction bases left unmatched: 6. This CDR3 region has 16 residues. This chain's CDR3 is CASSMLTGGDTGELFF. In nucleotides, the CDR3 is TGTGCCAGTAGTATGCTCACAGGGGGAGACACCGGGGAGCTGTTTTTT.

The rearrangement joins TRBV19 to TRBJ1-2; unclear D gene. The CDR3 is 13 amino acids. Germline assignment: CDR1 LNHDA and CDR2 SQIVND (reference sequence). Trimming cost V 5 bases and J 0 bases, with 7 bases left between them. The CDR3 sequence: CASSAFTNYGYTF. In nucleotides, the CDR3 is TGTGCCAGTAGTGCGTTTACTAACTATGGCTACACCTTC.

This clonotype came up many times. This rearrangement joins TRBV15 to TRBJ2-2; D is possibly TRBD2 (5 bases). CDR3 length: 16 residues. Trimming removed 1 base from V and 6 bases from J, with 15 bases in between. The V gene's germline CDR1 is LNHNV and CDR2 YYDKDF (reference sequence). The CDR3 sequence is CATSRARPGMAGELFF. In nucleotides, the CDR3 is TGTGCCACCAGCAGAGCCAGGCCGGGGATGGCCGGGGAGCTGTTTTTT.

The table lists this clonotype with a few counts. V and J are TRBV5-5 and TRBJ2-3; TRBD1 aligns across 7 bases. The CDR3 is made up of 15 amino acids. V shed 1 base and J 3 bases; nucleotides not matched to a gene: 5. Germline assignment: CDR1 SGHKS and CDR2 YYEKEE (reference sequence). The CDR3 is CASSLPTGLTDTQYF. The CDR3 region has the DNA TGTGCCAGCAGCTTGCCGACAGGGCTTACAGATACGCAGTATTTT. The full variable domain, completed using reference TRBV5-5 and TRBJ2-3, is DAGVTQSPTHLIKTRGQQVTLRCSPISGHKSVSWYQQVLGQGPQFIFQYYEKEERGRGNFPDRFSARQFPNYSSELNVNALLLGDSALYLCASSLPTGLTDTQYFGPGTRLTVL.

The chain links TRBV19 to TRBJ1-5, with a tentative D call TRBD1 (5 bases). Germline-derived CDR1 and CDR2 are LNHDA and SQIVND (reference sequence). V gave up 4 bases and J gave up 4 bases, with 11 bases separating them. The CDR3 length is 14 residues. CDR3 nucleotides: TGTGCCAGTAGTACCGACAGACTTAATCAGCCCCAGCATTTT. Translated: CASSTDRLNQPQHF. The entire variable domain, with the rest obtained from reference TRBV19 and TRBJ1-5, is as follows: DGGITQSPKYLFRKEGQNVTLSCEQNLNHDAMYWYRQDPGQGLRLIYYSQIVNDFQKGDIAEGYSVSREKKESFPLTVTSAQKNPTAFYLCASSTDRLNQPQHFGDGTRLSIL.

This clonotype has only a few counts. V and J are TRBV12-3 or TRBV12-4 and TRBJ1-6; D not resolved. The CDR3 spans 13 residues. Trimming removed 6 bases at V and 8 bases at J, with 11 bases between. CDR3 nucleotides: TGTGCCAGCAGCCTGCAGGTGGATTCACCCCTCCACTTT. Its protein product is CASSLQVDSPLHF.

This clonotype has more than one count but fewer than ten. The V call is TRBV12-3 or TRBV12-4, the J call TRBJ1-1; the D gene is possibly TRBD1 (6 bases). Trimming removed 6 bases at V and 5 bases at J, with 16 bases between. This CDR3 spans 14 amino acids. Here the CDR3 DNA reads TGTGCCAGCAGACCTAACAGGGATCGGACTGAAGCTTTCTTT. This sequence encodes CASRPNRDRTEAFF.

V usage is TRBV7-2 and J usage is TRBJ2-5; the match to TRBD1 covers 7 bases. This CDR3 comprises 15 residues. V lost 8 bases and J lost 5; bases outside the gene matches: 14. The germline CDR1 and CDR2 sequences are SGHTA and FQGNSA. The DNA of the CDR3 is TGTGCCAGCTCCATAGGACAGGTCCTACAGGAGACCCAGTACTTC. Translated, it gives CASSIGQVLQETQYF.

This clonotype counts as medium-sized. The gene calls are TRBV7-9 and TRBJ2-5, with TRBD1 matching over 9 bases. CDR1 is SEHNR, CDR2 FQNEAQ, per germline (reference sequence). The V gene end was trimmed by 8 bases and the J gene end by 5 bases; junction bases not matched to a gene: 12. This CDR3 is built from 15 residues. CDR3 bases: TGTGCCAGCCTTCGTGCGGGACAGGGTTCCGAGACCCAGTACTTC. Protein: CASLRAGQGSETQYF.

The chain couples TRBV12-3 or TRBV12-4 to TRBJ1-1, with TRBD1 as a possible D gene (5 bases). The V end was cut by 6 bases, the J end by 7 bases, with 12 bases between. This CDR3 spans 12 amino acids. DNA of the CDR3: TGTGCCAGCAGGCGTGGGGGGGATGAAGCTTTCTTT. It codes for CASRRGGDEAFF.

The V gene is TRBV4-1, the J gene TRBJ1-5; weak D call: TRBD1 (5 bases). The CDR3 covers 17 residues. V lost 4 bases to trimming and J lost 3 bases, with 19 bases between them. The V gene's germline CDR1 is MGHRA and CDR2 YSYEKL. The CDR3 here is CASSRASGGVDNQPQHF. The CDR3, as DNA: TGCGCCAGCAGCCGAGCCAGTGGGGGGGTAGACAATCAGCCCCAGCATTTT.

This clonotype has at least ten counts. The V and J genes are TRBV5-1 and TRBJ1-5, with 11 bases identical to TRBD1. Trimming took 4 bases from V and 4 from J; bases not matched to a gene: 4. The germline CDR1 and CDR2 sequences are SGHRS and YFSETQ. There are 15 residues in the CDR3. DNA for the CDR3: TGCGCCAGCAGCGCGGGACAGGGGGAGAATCAGCCCCAGCATTTT. Translation gives CASSAGQGENQPQHF.

There are a few counts of this clonotype. J is TRBJ2-7 and V is TRBV10-3; unclear D gene. The V and J ends lost 2 bases and 2 bases respectively, with 7 bases between them. This CDR3 has 13 amino acids. The germline CDR1 and CDR2 sequences are ENHRY and SYGVKD. CDR3 sequence: CAISETYTYEQYF. DNA of the CDR3: TGTGCCATCAGTGAGACCTATACCTACGAGCAGTACTTC.

This clonotype was observed a handful of times. The chain joins TRBV12-3 or TRBV12-4 to TRBJ1-5; D gene ambiguous. This CDR3 is built from 13 residues. V was cut by 2 bases and J by 4 bases, with 6 bases left in between. CDR3 protein: CASSLRENQPQHF. CDR3 nucleotides: TGTGCCAGCAGTTTACGGGAAAATCAGCCCCAGCATTTT.

This chain connects TRBV29-1 to TRBJ1-2; no firm D call. CDR1 and CDR2 from the germline V gene are SQVTM and ANQGSEA. This CDR3 has 11 residues. The V gene lost 7 bases and the J gene lost 6 bases, with 12 bases spanning the gap. CDR3: CSAVGYNGYTF. CDR3 sequence (DNA): TGCAGCGCGGTGGGGTACAATGGCTACACCTTC.

The chain employs TRBV30 and TRBJ1-6; D unclear. The CDR3 is 16 residues long. The V end was cut by 4 bases, the J end by 6 bases, with 19 bases between. CDR1 GTSNPN and CDR2 SVGIG come from the germline V gene (reference sequence). The CDR3 DNA sequence: TGTGCCTGGAATGGTAGCGGCAGAATGGTTAATTCACCCCTCCACTTT. This translates into CAWNGSGRMVNSPLHF.

V and J are TRBV2 and TRBJ2-1; tentative D call: TRBD2 (6 bases). CDR1 and CDR2 from the germline V gene are SNHLY and FYNNEI. The CDR3 extends over 13 amino acids. V was shortened by 5 bases and J by 5 bases, with 10 bases between the two germline ends. CDR3 sequence reads: CASSQGLNNEQFF. CDR3 DNA sequence: TGTGCCAGCAGTCAGGGACTCAACAATGAGCAGTTCTTC. Together with reference TRBV2 and TRBJ2-1, the CDR3 gives the full variable domain: EPEVTQTPSHQVTQMGQEVILRCVPISNHLYFYWYRQILGQKVEFLVSFYNNEISEKSEIFDDQFSVERPDGSNFTLKIRSTKLEDSAMYFCASSQGLNNEQFFGPGTRLTVL.

This clonotype was counted only a few times. CDR3 amino acids: CSALKGSLSTDTQYF. For the CDR3, the DNA is TGCAGTGCCCTAAAAGGATCACTTAGCACAGATACGCAGTATTTT. The chain couples TRBV20-1 to TRBJ2-3; D is uncertain. This CDR3 contains 15 residues. Germline loops: CDR1 DFQATT, CDR2 SNEGSKA (reference sequence). V shed 6 bases and J shed 0 bases, with 16 bases lying between them.

The chain is built from TRBV5-4 and TRBJ1-2; the D gene is possibly TRBD1 (6 bases). CDR3 length: 14 residues. Germline assignment: CDR1 SGHNT and CDR2 YYREEE (reference sequence). V was clipped by 3 bases and J by 5 bases, with 14 bases between them. CDR3 sequence (DNA): TGTGCCAGCAGCTCCCCGAGGGGGGCTTATGGCTACACCTTC. Protein: CASSSPRGAYGYTF.

This clonotype was detected only a few times. CDR3 loop: CASRAGITNYGYTF. As DNA, the CDR3 is TGTGCCAGCAGGGCAGGGATTACTAACTATGGCTACACCTTC. V is TRBV2 and J is TRBJ1-2, with D tentatively TRBD1 (5 bases). V shed 6 bases and J shed 0 bases, with 11 bases lying between them. CDR3 length: 14 amino acids. CDR1 SNHLY and CDR2 FYNNEI come from the germline V gene.

This clonotype has just a few counts. This chain joins TRBV6-6 and TRBJ2-5; D not certain. Deletions cut 5 bases from V and 4 bases from J, with 8 bases between. There are 12 residues in the CDR3. The germline CDR1 and CDR2 sequences are MNHNY and SVGAGI (reference sequence). The CDR3 spells CASSLMGETQYF. The CDR3 coding sequence is TGTGCCAGCAGTCTGATGGGAGAGACCCAGTACTTC.

Notes on this clonotype: Possible read error: a much larger clone is one base away. The V call is TRBV27, the J call TRBJ2-1; 8 nucleotides match TRBD1. The CDR3 consists of 13 residues. Trimming took 10 bases from V and 8 from J; bases not matched to a gene: 10. CDR1 MNHEY and CDR2 SMNVEV come from the germline V gene (reference sequence). CDR3 amino acids: CANSDRGEDEQFF. In DNA, the CDR3 is TGTGCCAATAGTGACAGGGGCGAGGATGAGCAGTTCTTC.

V gene TRBV19 combines with J gene TRBJ2-1, with 9 positions matching TRBD2. This CDR3 spans 13 amino acids. J gave up 8 bases and V 8 bases, and 7 bases lay outside the gene matches. The V gene's germline CDR1 is LNHDA and CDR2 SQIVND (reference sequence). As DNA, the CDR3 is TGTGCCAGTCGGGCAGCGGGGGGTGATGAGCAGTTCTTC. Translated: CASRAAGGDEQFF.

The chain uses TRBV18 and TRBJ1-6, with 7 bases fitting TRBD1. The CDR3 extends over 15 amino acids. V shed 3 bases, J shed 3 bases, and the junction held 2 bases outside the gene matches. Germline V gives CDR1 KGHSH, CDR2 LQKENI. The CDR3 region is CASSPRDSYNSPLHF. The DNA of the CDR3 is TGTGCCAGCTCACCGAGGGACAGCTATAATTCACCCCTCCACTTT.

This chain connects TRBV25-1 to TRBJ2-2; a possible D gene is TRBD1 (5 bases). Trimming took 3 bases from V and 13 from J, leaving 21 bases between them. The CDR3 has 15 residues. Germline V gives CDR1 MGHDK, CDR2 SYGVNS. The CDR3 coding sequence is TGTGCCAGCAGTGATCAGAAAAGGGGCATATCGTGGCTGTTTTTT. It translates to CASSDQKRGISWLFF.

This chain joins TRBV5-1 and TRBJ1-4; TRBD1 agrees at 7 bases. The germline V gene has CDR1 SGHRS and CDR2 YFSETQ. Trimming removed 4 bases from V and 3 bases from J; junction bases left unmatched: 3. The CDR3 is made up of 14 amino acids. The chain's CDR3 is CASSAGQSNEKLFF. The CDR3 bases are TGCGCCAGCAGCGCGGGACAGTCTAATGAAAAACTGTTTTTT.

V usage is TRBV25-1 and J usage is TRBJ1-1; TRBD1 aligns across 9 bases. Germline CDR1 and CDR2: MGHDK and SYGVNS. Germline trimming cut 3 bases from V and 5 bases from J; bases unmatched to any gene: 7. The CDR3 has 15 amino acids. In DNA, the CDR3 is TGTGCCAGCAGTGATCCCACAGGGGGCAATACTGAAGCTTTCTTT. Residues: CASSDPTGGNTEAFF.

The chain couples TRBV5-1 to TRBJ1-1; tentatively, D is TRBD1 (5 bases). The V gene's germline CDR1 is SGHRS and CDR2 YFSETQ. V was clipped by 0 bases and J by 0 bases, with 12 bases between them. This CDR3 has 16 amino acids. The CDR3 here is CASSLAQGSMNTEAFF. Written as DNA, the CDR3 is TGCGCCAGCAGCTTGGCTCAGGGAAGTATGAACACTGAAGCTTTCTTT.

This chain uses TRBV7-3 with TRBJ1-1; no definite D call. Trimming stripped 5 bases from V and 1 base from J, with 8 bases between. The CDR3 contains 13 residues. In germline, CDR1 is SGHTA, CDR2 FQGTGA. The DNA of the CDR3 is TGTGCCAGCAGCAATTGGGGGAACACTGAAGCTTTCTTT. Translation gives CASSNWGNTEAFF.

The V call is TRBV2, the J call TRBJ2-7; TRBD1 agrees at 9 bases. The ends lost 5 bases at V and 4 bases at J; junction bases unmatched: 3. Germline-derived CDR1 and CDR2 are SNHLY and FYNNEI. CDR3 length: 13 amino acids. CDR3: CASSTQGAYEQYF. The CDR3 nucleotides read TGTGCCAGCAGTACACAGGGGGCGTACGAGCAGTACTTC.

This clonotype came up a few times. The chain uses TRBV5-4 and TRBJ2-2; D unresolved. With 4 bases removed from V and 7 bases from J, the gap between germline ends came to 8 bases. CDR3 length equals 12 residues. Per the germline V gene, CDR1 is SGHNT and CDR2 is YYREEE (reference sequence). The DNA of the CDR3 is TGTGCCAGCAGCCCTAGGGACGGGGAGCTGTTTTTT. Translated: CASSPRDGELFF.

The V call is TRBV30, the J call TRBJ1-6; weak D call: TRBD1 (5 bases). With 8 bases removed from V and 8 bases from J, the gap between germline ends came to 16 bases. The CDR3 consists of 13 residues. CDR1 is GTSNPN and CDR2 is SVGIG in the germline V gene (reference sequence). Here the CDR3 DNA reads TGTGCCGGAAGGGATAGGGGCGATTCACCCCTCCACTTT. Translating it yields CAGRDRGDSPLHF.